This TCR beta chain comes out of a study of T cells after somatic rescue of genetic block. The CDR3 sequence is 12 residues long. With 1 base removed from V and 5 bases from J, the gap between germline ends came to 2 bases. Germline loops: CDR1 SGHAT, CDR2 FQNNGV. Measured with immunoSEQ multiplex PCR; TCRdb has only the in-frame clones, and not every one. The sample lists tens of thousands of clones; 92% were seen once. The sample taken for sequencing was peripheral blood mononuclear cells (PBMCs). The chain employs TRBV11-2 and TRBJ2-2; D unresolved. The receptor's source is a man in his forties or fifties. The CDR3: CASSLGTGELFF. The CDR3 coding sequence is TGTGCCAGCAGCTTAGGTACCGGGGAGCTGTTTTTT.